This T cell receptor beta chain was identified during a study of cytomegalovirus exposure and HLA in healthy donors. Points on this clone: Its antigen is not identified.

V was pared by 3 bases and J by 0 bases, with 11 bases between. Per germline, CDR1 LNHDA and CDR2 SQIVND (reference sequence). CDR3 length: 15 amino acids. Overall study results and limits: HLA-A and HLA-B allele assignments for most subjects were reportedly predicted accurately using TCR beta sequences. The availability of immune exposure information extended only to CMV serostatus. Most TCRs appeared rarely, but some public TCRs recurred in many donors. In an earlier analysis, most TCR beta V segments were productive about 87% or about 30% of the time.

A multiplex PCR was run with 60 Vbeta primers and 13 Jbeta primers. Sequenced by immunoSEQ multiplex PCR; TCRdb stores in-frame clones only, minus some. The sample gives under 250,000 clones, around 80% of which show up once; about 0.5% is in the top ten. Sequenced: PBMCs. This sequence joins TRBV19 and TRBJ1-1; D gene unclear. This sequence originates from a boy between 5 and 17 years old in good health and CMV-seronegative. The CDR3 DNA reads TGTGCCAGTAGTATTCATCGCGATCTGAACACTGAAGCTTTCTTT. Protein product: CASSIHRDLNTEAFF.